The clone carrying this TCR beta chain was recorded at least ten times. This sample was included in a study of T cell responses to AZD1222 COVID-19 vaccine. This CDR3 is built from 16 residues. Assay: immunoSEQ multiplex PCR; the TCRdb copy retains only in-frame clones and omits some. The sample includes some 120,000 clones, 70% to 85% seen only once; the top ten take less than 8%. This specimen consisted of peripheral blood, obtained on day 0 of AZD1222 vaccination. The V and J genes are TRBV21-1 and TRBJ1-2. TRBV21-1 is a pseudogene segment. The sequence derives from an adult in good health. The CDR3 reads CASSKVTPGWRYGYTF. The CDR3 DNA reads TGTGCCAGCAGCAAAGTAACCCCGGGGTGGCGCTATGGCTACACCTTC.